The entry below gives a single TCR beta chain sequence along with its context. This entry comes from a study of human T cells and chemical hapten exposure. Study in general: An area of 2 cm by 2 cm on upper inner arm skin received 2% DPC for sensitization. There were weekly diphenylcyclopropenone doses to the scalp for patients throughout the roughly 25-week study.

The library labeled individual cDNA molecules by adding unique molecular identifiers to them. TCRdb itself ran the RACE reads through MiXCR, one entry per CDR3 protein. Of some 250,000 distinct CDR3 sequences listed, roughly 7.7% are singletons. CDR3 length: 12 residues. Germline V gene sequence: CDR1 SQVTM, CDR2 ANQGSEA. The V and J ends lost 4 bases and 4 bases respectively, with 10 bases between them. Time point given: pre-sensitization, week 0. Described treatment: therapeutic diphenylcyclopropenone sensitization with weekly scalp DPC. The TCR was taken from a man aged 18 to 30 with alopecia areata. Some clones in this sample may be carry-over from other donors' samples. The material was whole blood, obtained in connection with sensitization to the hapten diphenylcyclopropenone (DPC). The V call is TRBV29-1, the J call TRBJ1-1; perhaps TRBD1 as D (5 bases). CDR3 nucleotides: TGCAGCGTTGCAGACGGGGGCACTGAAGCTTTCTTT. This translates into CSVADGGTEAFF.